This T cell receptor beta chain originates from a study of T cell changes during pregnancy in multiple sclerosis. Clones were read by immunoSEQ multiplex PCR, and TCRdb kept only the in-frame ones, dropping some. The sample has 35,000 to 40,000 clones; more than 90% are singletons. This CDR3 comprises 14 residues. The V gene end was trimmed by 5 bases and the J gene end by 2 bases; junction bases not matched to a gene: 3. CDR1 MNHEY and CDR2 SMNVEV come from the germline V gene (reference sequence). The chain is built from TRBV27 and TRBJ1-2, with 9 bases that match TRBD1. The starting material was peripheral blood, obtained in the third trimester of pregnancy. This TCR came from a female donor in good health, enrolled as a control in a pregnancy study. CDR3 region: CASSVTGGNYGYTF. CDR3 nucleotides: TGTGCCAGCAGTGTAACAGGGGGCAACTATGGCTACACCTTC.